This T cell receptor beta chain was profiled in a study of cytotoxic CD8 clonotypes in ibrutinib-treated CLL. General study results and limits: Treatment saw public clonotypes, which were uncommon, either contract or stay stable.

Unmatched junction bases numbered 7, after V lost 2 bases and J lost 14 bases. Germline values: CDR1 GTSNPN, CDR2 SVGIG (reference sequence). This CDR3 is built from 12 residues. Remarks on this clone: As yet, its antigen is unknown.

Deep sequencing aimed at 1 in 200,000 to 1 in 1 million T cells' resolution. The protocol was immunoSEQ multiplex PCR, while the TCRdb copy is restricted to in-frame clones and leaves out a portion. The sample holds 150,000 to 200,000 clones, 70% to 90% seen once. The sample was PBMCs, taken at disease progression, from a patient treated with ibrutinib. J is TRBJ2-3 and V is TRBV30, with 10 bases that match TRBD2. This receptor was taken from a human donor with chronic lymphocytic leukemia. In DNA, the CDR3 is TGTGCCTGGAGTTACACCGGGACTAGCGTGTATTTT. It is translated as CAWSYTGTSVYF. Full variable domain (missing parts from reference TRBV30 and TRBJ2-3): SQTIHQWPATLVQPVGSPLSLECTVEGTSNPNLYWYRQAAGRGLQLLFYSVGIGQISSEVPQNLSASRPQDRQFILSSKKLLLSDSGFYLCAWSYTGTSVYFGPGTRLTVL.